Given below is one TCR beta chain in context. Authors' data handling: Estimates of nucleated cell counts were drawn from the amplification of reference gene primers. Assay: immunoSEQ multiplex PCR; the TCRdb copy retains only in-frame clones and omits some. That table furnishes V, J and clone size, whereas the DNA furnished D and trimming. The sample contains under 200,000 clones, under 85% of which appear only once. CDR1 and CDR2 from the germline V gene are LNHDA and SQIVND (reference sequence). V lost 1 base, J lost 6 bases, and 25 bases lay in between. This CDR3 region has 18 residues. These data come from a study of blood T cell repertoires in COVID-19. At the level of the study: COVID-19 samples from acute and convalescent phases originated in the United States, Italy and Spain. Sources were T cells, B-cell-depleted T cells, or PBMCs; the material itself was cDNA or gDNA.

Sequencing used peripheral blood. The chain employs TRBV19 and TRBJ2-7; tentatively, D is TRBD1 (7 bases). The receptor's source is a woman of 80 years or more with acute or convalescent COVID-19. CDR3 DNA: TGTGCCAGTAGTATAGGGGAGGTACGAGGGGGCGCGTCTGGCGAGCAGTACTTC. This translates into CASSIGEVRGGASGEQYF.